These 28 T cell receptor beta chains were all obtained from the same sample, sequenced in a study of blood T cell repertoires in COVID-19. Measured with immunoSEQ multiplex PCR; TCRdb has only the in-frame clones, and not every one. The sample records 300,000 to 400,000 clones, around 90% being singletons. The sample consisted of peripheral blood. All receptors come from a man aged 25 to 40 with COVID-19, enrolled during active disease.

V gene TRBV7-3 combines with J gene TRBJ2-3; D ambiguous. From germline, CDR1 is SGHTA and CDR2 FQGTGA. V lost 1 base, J lost 6 bases, and 8 bases lay in between. The CDR3 loop spans 13 amino acids. CDR3 nucleotides: TGTGCCAGCAGCTTAATGCGGCGGGATACGCAGTATTTT. This gives the protein CASSLMRRDTQYF.

The V call is TRBV9, the J call TRBJ1-1; D perhaps matches TRBD1 (5 bases). Germline-derived CDR1 and CDR2 are SGDLS and YYNGEE. Trimming pared 0 bases from V and 4 bases from J, leaving 7 bases between. The CDR3 totals 13 residues. The CDR3 protein is CASSVGGATEAFF. CDR3 DNA: TGTGCCAGCAGCGTAGGTGGGGCCACTGAAGCTTTCTTT.

The genes are TRBV11-2 and TRBJ2-3; 10 positions match TRBD1. CDR1 is SGHAT and CDR2 is FQNNGV in the germline V gene. The CDR3 runs 15 residues. Losses at the gene ends were 1 base for V and 2 bases for J; bases not matched to a gene: 0. This CDR3 is CASSLGQGATDTQYF. The CDR3 DNA reads as TGTGCCAGCAGCTTAGGACAGGGGGCCACAGATACGCAGTATTTT.

This clone appeared a single time. V is TRBV7-3 and J is TRBJ2-1, with 9 bases identical to TRBD2. Germline CDR1 is SGHTA and CDR2 is FQGTGA. The junction had 8 bases not matched to a gene; V was cut back by 5 bases and J by 3 bases. CDR3 length: 16 amino acids. The CDR3 region is CASSTRTSVDYNEQFF. In DNA form, the CDR3 reads TGTGCCAGCAGCACCCGGACTAGCGTTGACTACAATGAGCAGTTCTTC.

The J gene is TRBJ2-1, the V gene TRBV29-1; TRBD2 agrees at 10 bases. The CDR3 is 16 residues long. Germline trimming cut 0 bases from V and 7 bases from J; bases unmatched to any gene: 9. In germline, CDR1 is SQVTM, CDR2 ANQGSEA. The CDR3 DNA follows: TGCAGCGTTGAAGATCCCCAGCGGGAGGGCCGGAATGAGCAGTTCTTC. The encoded protein is CSVEDPQREGRNEQFF.

In regard to this clone: At the DNA level, this CDR3 is encoded by other sequences in the same sample as well. V and J are TRBV6-6 and TRBJ2-7, with D tentatively TRBD2 (5 bases). This CDR3 is built from 14 residues. Trimming took off 0 bases at V and 0 bases at J, with 6 bases between the two ends. Germline V gene lookup returns CDR1 MNHNY and CDR2 SVGAGI (reference sequence). This CDR3 is CASSYSGSSYEQYF. The DNA for the CDR3 is TGTGCCAGCAGTTACTCGGGGAGCTCCTACGAGCAGTACTTC.

The V and J genes are TRBV7-3 and TRBJ2-7, with 7 bases fitting TRBD1. The CDR3 spans 14 residues. V trimming: 3 bases; J trimming: 9 bases; junction bases outside the gene matches: 11. Germline V CDR1 and CDR2: SGHTA, FQGTGA. The CDR3 sequence: CASSFGTAPKVQYF. Written as DNA, the CDR3 is TGTGCCAGCAGCTTCGGGACAGCTCCTAAGGTGCAGTACTTC.

The chain has TRBV11-2 and TRBJ2-3, with a tentative D call TRBD1 (5 bases). The CDR3 extends over 17 amino acids. The V and J ends lost 0 bases and 2 bases respectively, with 15 bases between them. Per germline, CDR1 SGHAT and CDR2 FQNNGV. The DNA of the CDR3 is TGTGCCAGCAGCTTAGATGGACACGAGCTGATCACAGATACGCAGTATTTT. Protein sequence: CASSLDGHELITDTQYF.

V and J are TRBV6-5 and TRBJ1-1; 9 bases match TRBD1. The germline V gene encodes CDR1 MNHEY and CDR2 SVGAGI. This CDR3 is built from 15 residues. With V trimmed by 6 bases and J by 1 base, 6 bases remained unmatched. The CDR3 region is CASRWTGERNTEAFF. DNA for the CDR3: TGTGCCAGCAGATGGACAGGGGAGCGGAACACTGAAGCTTTCTTT.

The V gene is TRBV30, the J gene TRBJ2-3; a weak D match, TRBD2 (5 bases). V was clipped by 0 bases and J by 6 bases, with 7 bases between them. Germline values: CDR1 GTSNPN, CDR2 SVGIG (reference sequence). This CDR3 spans 12 amino acids. The DNA of the CDR3 is TGTGCCTGGAGTGTTAGAGGGGATACGCAGTATTTT. Translation gives CAWSVRGDTQYF.

This chain connects TRBV7-9 to TRBJ1-1, with a weak D call TRBD1 (5 bases). The CDR3 has 12 amino acids. V was cut by 4 bases and J by 5 bases, with 8 bases left in between. From germline, CDR1 is SEHNR and CDR2 FQNEAQ (reference sequence). The DNA for the CDR3 is TGTGCCAGCAGCTCAGGGTGGACTGAAGCTTTCTTT. Protein: CASSSGWTEAFF. The whole variable domain, filled in from reference TRBV7-9 and TRBJ1-1, reads DTGVSQNPRHKITKRGQNVTFRCDPISEHNRLYWYRQTLGQGPEFLTYFQNEAQLEKSRLLSDRFSAERPKGSFSTLEIQRTEQGDSAMYLCASSSGWTEAFFGQGTRLTVV.

V and J are TRBV4-1 and TRBJ2-5; TRBD1 agrees at 7 bases. J lost 4 bases, V lost 5 bases, and 7 bases had no gene match. Germline V gene lookup returns CDR1 MGHRA and CDR2 YSYEKL. The CDR3 loop spans 14 amino acids. CDR3 coding DNA: TGCGCCAGCAGCGAAACGACAGGGATAGAGACCCAGTACTTC. Translating it yields CASSETTGIETQYF.

J is TRBJ2-7 and V is TRBV7-3; 9 bases align to TRBD1. CDR3 size: 15 residues. The germline V gene encodes CDR1 SGHTA and CDR2 FQGTGA. Unmatched junction bases numbered 4, after V lost 0 bases and J lost 4 bases. The CDR3 sequence is CASSLTGTGWYEQYF. The CDR3, as DNA: TGTGCCAGCAGCTTAACAGGGACAGGGTGGTACGAGCAGTACTTC.

V usage is TRBV27 and J usage is TRBJ1-5; 12 bases fit TRBD1. The V gene end was trimmed by 0 bases and the J gene end by 7 bases; junction bases not matched to a gene: 4. CDR3 length: 16 residues. Germline CDR1 and CDR2: MNHEY and SMNVEV (reference sequence). CDR3 loop: CASSLSVGTGGQPQHF. As DNA, the CDR3 is TGTGCCAGCAGTTTATCTGTAGGGACAGGGGGCCAGCCCCAGCATTTT.

The chain is built from TRBV4-3 and TRBJ2-3; a possible D gene is TRBD2 (5 bases). Trimming took off 0 bases at V and 3 bases at J, with 10 bases between the two ends. The CDR3 is made up of 15 amino acids. Germline V gives CDR1 LGHNA, CDR2 YSLEER. CDR3 DNA sequence: TGCGCCAGCAGCCAAGATGAGCTAGCTACAGATACGCAGTATTTT. Residues: CASSQDELATDTQYF.

The chain is built from TRBV23-1 and TRBJ1-1, with a possible D match to TRBD1 (5 bases). TRBV23-1 is labeled an ORF, and its function is uncertain. This CDR3 is 14 amino acids long. V lost 1 base and J lost 3, with 9 bases in between. CDR3 sequence (DNA): TGCGCCAGCAGTCAATGCGGGGGAGACACTGAAGCTTTCTTT. Amino acid sequence: CASSQCGGDTEAFF.

The rearrangement uses TRBV27 and TRBJ1-1; D possibly corresponds to TRBD1 (6 bases). The CDR3 covers 15 residues. Germline CDR1 MNHEY, CDR2 SMNVEV (reference sequence). Trimming stripped 7 bases from V and 3 bases from J, with 18 bases between. CDR3 DNA: TGTGCCAGCACCCCGGGGCAGGGGCTTTACACTGAAGCTTTCTTT. Translation gives CASTPGQGLYTEAFF.

The V gene is TRBV6-6, the J gene TRBJ1-1, with D possibly being TRBD1 (6 bases). Germline values: CDR1 MNHNY, CDR2 SVGAGI (reference sequence). The ends were cut back, 4 bases at V and 4 bases at J, with 10 bases in the middle. This CDR3 is built from 13 residues. The CDR3 nucleotides are TGTGCCAGCAGTTTGGACAGCCTCACTGAAGCTTTCTTT. Amino acids: CASSLDSLTEAFF.

This clone was observed a single time. The rearrangement uses TRBV30 and TRBJ2-7; 9 bases are a match to TRBD1. CDR3 length: 12 residues. Germline V gene data show CDR1 as GTSNPN and CDR2 as SVGIG (reference sequence). J lost 2 bases, V lost 8 bases, and 4 bases had no gene match. For the CDR3, the DNA is TGTGCCGGACGGACAGGGGCCTACGAGCAGTACTTC. It codes for CAGRTGAYEQYF.

The gene calls are TRBV10-3 and TRBJ2-7; 11 bases align to TRBD2. Germline assignment: CDR1 ENHRY and CDR2 SYGVKD. The CDR3 is 16 residues long. Unmatched junction bases numbered 11, after V lost 8 bases and J lost 2 bases. In nucleotides, the CDR3 is TGTGCCATCTCAGGGGGACTAGCGGAGATAGCCTACGAGCAGTACTTC. Its translation is CAISGGLAEIAYEQYF.

The chain has TRBV6-4 and TRBJ2-7; 11 bases align to TRBD2. The CDR3 is 15 amino acids. Germline assignment: CDR1 MRHNA and CDR2 SNTAGT. Germline trimming cut 6 bases from V and 5 bases from J; bases unmatched to any gene: 9. The CDR3 nucleotides are TGTGCCAGCAGAATTAGCGGGGGGGCGGGAAACGAGCAGTACTTC. Translating gives CASRISGGAGNEQYF.

The chain is built from TRBV11-3 and TRBJ2-7; 7 nucleotides match TRBD1. Germline V gives CDR1 SGHNT, CDR2 YENEEA. The ends lost 1 base at V and 0 bases at J; junction bases unmatched: 6. The CDR3 has 16 residues. CDR3 bases: TGTGCCAGCAGCTTAGGGACGGGACAGCACTCCTACGAGCAGTACTTC. It specifies CASSLGTGQHSYEQYF. Looking up the rest from reference TRBV11-3 and TRBJ2-7 gives the full variable domain: EAGVVQSPRYKIIEKKQPVAFWCNPISGHNTLYWYLQNLGQGPELLIRYENEEAVDDSQLPKDRFSAERLKGVDSTLKIQPAELGDSAVYLCASSLGTGQHSYEQYFGPGTRLTVT.

The CDR3 loop is CASSPVAGRGPYEQYF. CDR3 nucleotides: TGTGCCAGCAGCCCCGTGGCGGGGAGGGGACCCTACGAGCAGTACTTC. The chain recombines TRBV9 with TRBJ2-7, with 7 bases lining up with TRBD2. CDR3 length: 16 amino acids. Germline assignment: CDR1 SGDLS and CDR2 YYNGEE. J lost 2 bases, V lost 4 bases, and 12 bases had no gene match.

The rearrangement joins TRBV27 to TRBJ2-7; 8 nucleotides match TRBD2. With V trimmed by 9 bases and J by 3 bases, 13 bases remained unmatched. Per germline, CDR1 MNHEY and CDR2 SMNVEV (reference sequence). This CDR3 is 15 amino acids long. The CDR3 loop reads CASGPPGLGLYEQYF. The CDR3 region has the DNA TGTGCCAGTGGACCACCGGGACTAGGGCTCTACGAGCAGTACTTC.

This clone occurred a few times. The rearrangement links TRBV6-5 to TRBJ1-2; 9 nucleotides line up with TRBD1. Germline trimming cut 0 bases from V and 4 bases from J; bases unmatched to any gene: 6. Per germline, CDR1 MNHEY and CDR2 SVGAGI. The CDR3 has 16 amino acids. The chain's CDR3 is CASSYSRRGQGYGYTF. The CDR3 DNA reads as TGTGCCAGCAGTTACTCGAGAAGGGGACAGGGCTATGGCTACACCTTC.

DNA of the CDR3: TGTGCCAGCAGCTCCCAGGGACTCACAGATACGCAGTATTTT. Translated: CASSSQGLTDTQYF. The chain employs TRBV7-3 and TRBJ2-3; tentative D call: TRBD2 (6 bases). V gave up 4 bases and J gave up 2 bases, with 10 bases separating them. CDR1 SGHTA and CDR2 FQGTGA come from the germline V gene. This CDR3 spans 14 amino acids.

V and J are TRBV7-8 and TRBJ2-6; 7 bases fit TRBD1. This CDR3 is built from 18 residues. V lost 5 bases, J lost 0 bases, and 10 bases stayed unmatched. Germline V gene sequence: CDR1 SGHVS, CDR2 FQNEAQ. The CDR3 DNA sequence: TGTGCCAGCAGCCCGAACCCGGGACAGAGCTCTGGGGCCAACGTCCTGACTTTC. Translation: CASSPNPGQSSGANVLTF.

The gene calls are TRBV29-1 and TRBJ1-2, with TRBD1 identical over 7 bases. The CDR3 has 14 residues. Germline V lookup: CDR1 SQVTM, CDR2 ANQGSEA. V lost 6 bases to trimming and J lost 8 bases; unmatched junction nucleotides: 15. This chain's CDR3 is CSVLRRTGERGYTF. The CDR3 region has the DNA TGCAGCGTCTTACGCCGAACAGGGGAGAGGGGCTACACCTTC.